The 32 T cell receptor beta chains below all came from one sample that was sequenced in a study of response to subunit inactivated influenza vaccine. Via MiXCR, TCRdb re-called the RT-PCR reads, giving one row per CDR3 protein. The table shows 200,000 to 300,000 distinct CDR3 sequences, with 12% occurring only once. The source was non-naive T cells sorted from PBMCs, collected less than 15 days before vaccination. All receptors come from a man aged 50 to 59 who received an inactivated influenza vaccine.

CDR3 sequence (DNA): TGTGCCAGCAGTTTACACGGAGTAGGGGGCGGAGAGACCCAGTACTTC. As protein: CASSLHGVGGGETQYF. The chain couples TRBV28 to TRBJ2-5, with TRBD1 identical over 7 bases. Looked up from germline, CDR1 is MDHEN and CDR2 is SYDVKM. This CDR3 region has 16 residues. Losses at the gene ends were 2 bases for V and 4 bases for J; bases not matched to a gene: 10.

The chain combines TRBV18 with TRBJ1-6; D remains ambiguous. V was cut by 2 bases and J by 9 bases, with 14 bases left in between. Germline V CDR1 and CDR2: KGHSH, LQKENI. The CDR3 runs 15 residues. CDR3 protein: CASSPGFQSGSPLHF. For the CDR3, the DNA is TGTGCCAGCTCACCAGGTTTCCAGTCGGGTTCACCCCTCCACTTT.

On this clonotype: Mismatch with germline at one junction end may stem from a read error. J is TRBJ1-1 and V is TRBV18; D call uncertain. The CDR3 is 17 residues long. Looked up from germline, CDR1 is KGHSH and CDR2 is LQKENI. CDR3 sequence (DNA): TGTGCCAGCTCCCCACACAGCGTAGGTGTCCCGGGCACTGAAGCTTTCTTT. Residues: CASSPHSVGVPGTEAFF.

This clonotype was found many times. The CDR3: CATSEDSYTDTQYF. In DNA form, the CDR3 reads TGTGCCACCAGTGAAGACAGCTACACAGATACGCAGTATTTT. The chain combines TRBV24-1 with TRBJ2-3; tentative D call: TRBD1 (5 bases). This CDR3 has 14 residues. V lost 4 bases and J lost 2, with 9 bases in between. Germline V lookup: CDR1 KGHDR, CDR2 SFDVKD.

This clonotype was observed many times. In DNA form, the CDR3 reads TGTGCCAGCAGCTACTCGGTCTACGAGCAGTACTTC. Amino acids: CASSYSVYEQYF. The rearrangement joins TRBV5-6 to TRBJ2-7; D remains ambiguous. The CDR3 loop spans 12 amino acids. Trimming removed 3 bases from V and 3 bases from J, with 7 bases in between. CDR1 is SGHDT, CDR2 YYEEEE, per germline. The full variable domain, its missing parts supplied by reference TRBV5-6 and TRBJ2-7, is DAGVTQSPTHLIKTRGQQVTLRCSPKSGHDTVSWYQQALGQGPQFIFQYYEEEERQRGNFPDRFSGHQFPNYSSELNVNALLLGDSALYLCASSYSVYEQYFGPGTRLTVT.

This clonotype was seen ten or more times. This chain joins TRBV11-2 and TRBJ2-7, with D possibly matching TRBD1 (6 bases). The CDR3 contains 15 residues. V lost 1 base and J 2 bases, leaving 12 bases between the germline ends. Germline CDR1 reads SGHAT; CDR2 reads FQNNGV. CDR3 DNA: TGTGCCAGCAGCTTAGTTGGCAGGGGAACCTACGAGCAGTACTTC. Translation: CASSLVGRGTYEQYF.

This clonotype was counted only a few times. The rearrangement joins TRBV20-1 to TRBJ2-4; tentative D call: TRBD2 (6 bases). The length of the CDR3 is 14 residues. V shed 0 bases and J shed 3 bases, with 9 bases lying between them. The germline V gene has CDR1 DFQATT and CDR2 SNEGSKA (reference sequence). Here the CDR3 reads CSARDWRGKNIQYF. The CDR3 nucleotides are TGCAGTGCTAGAGATTGGCGGGGCAAAAACATTCAGTACTTC.

The rearrangement joins TRBV7-9 to TRBJ1-1; TRBD1 is a possible D gene (5 bases). CDR1 is SEHNR, CDR2 FQNEAQ, per germline (reference sequence). The CDR3 contains 13 residues. Trimming shortened V by 0 bases and J by 7 bases, and 9 bases separated the two germline ends. This chain's CDR3 is CASSLAIGDEAFF. CDR3 nucleotides: TGTGCCAGCAGCTTAGCGATAGGGGATGAAGCTTTCTTT.

This clonotype was counted a few times. Germline is not matched at one junction end, which may reflect a read error. The rearrangement joins TRBV20-1 to TRBJ2-7; 14 nucleotides agree with TRBD2. The germline V gene has CDR1 DFQATT and CDR2 SNEGSKA (reference sequence). The CDR3 consists of 14 residues. CDR3 region: CSARGTSGSSEQYF. CDR3 DNA: TGCAGTGCGAGAGGGACTAGCGGGAGTTCCGAGCAGTACTTC.

This sequence joins TRBV9 and TRBJ2-5; maybe TRBD2 (5 bases). The CDR3 runs to 15 residues. Germline loops: CDR1 SGDLS, CDR2 YYNGEE. Trimming took off 0 bases at V and 4 bases at J, with 13 bases between the two ends. The CDR3 sequence: CASSVDRGLGETQYF. CDR3 coding DNA: TGTGCCAGCAGCGTAGATCGAGGGTTGGGAGAGACCCAGTACTTC.

The V and J genes are TRBV7-2 and TRBJ1-2, with TRBD1 matching 7 bases. V lost 4 bases and J lost 8; bases outside the gene matches: 7. This CDR3 comprises 13 residues. Germline V gene data show CDR1 as SGHTA and CDR2 as FQGNSA. CDR3 in amino acids: CASSSDRASGYTF. The DNA for the CDR3 is TGTGCCAGCAGCTCCGACAGGGCGAGCGGCTACACCTTC. The full variable domain, completed using reference TRBV7-2 and TRBJ1-2, is GAGVSQSPSNKVTEKGKDVELRCDPISGHTALYWYRQSLGQGLEFLIYFQGNSAPDKSGLPSDRFSAERTGGSVSTLTIQRTQQEDSAVYLCASSSDRASGYTFGSGTRLTVV.

The rearrangement joins TRBV6-2 or TRBV6-3 to TRBJ2-6; D gene unclear. Germline V CDR1 and CDR2: MNHEY, SVGEGT. Trimming took 0 bases from V and 0 from J, leaving 9 bases between them. The CDR3 is 17 amino acids. This CDR3 reads CASSYSFWVSGANVLTF. The CDR3 coding sequence is TGTGCCAGCAGTTACTCGTTCTGGGTCTCTGGGGCCAACGTCCTGACTTTC.

This clonotype has ten or more counts. The V gene is TRBV11-2, the J gene TRBJ1-4; no reliable D call. This CDR3 has 15 amino acids. CDR1 and CDR2 (germline): SGHAT, FQNNGV. V was clipped by 0 bases and J by 8 bases, with 13 bases between them. The CDR3 loop reads CASSLDSFRVEKLFF. For the CDR3, the DNA is TGTGCCAGCAGCTTAGATTCGTTTAGGGTCGAAAAACTGTTTTTT. The whole variable domain, filled in from reference TRBV11-2 and TRBJ1-4, reads EAGVAQSPRYKIIEKRQSVAFWCNPISGHATLYWYQQILGQGPKLLIQFQNNGVVDDSQLPKDRFSAERLKGVDSTLKIQPAKLEDSAVYLCASSLDSFRVEKLFFGSGTQLSVL.

The chain employs TRBV7-6 and TRBJ2-7; possibly TRBD1 or TRBD2 for D (5 bases each). Germline V CDR1 and CDR2: SGHVS, FNYEAQ. This CDR3 has 15 amino acids. V lost 5 bases and J lost 6, with 20 bases in between. CDR3 amino acids: CASSKNTGTGTEQYF. The CDR3 coding sequence is TGTGCCAGCAGCAAAAACACCGGGACGGGTACCGAGCAGTACTTC.

This clonotype has just a few counts. The rearrangement joins TRBV5-1 to TRBJ2-7, with D uncertain. This CDR3 has 13 amino acids. V lost 0 bases and J 7 bases, leaving 11 bases between the germline ends. The germline CDR1 and CDR2 sequences are SGHRS and YFSETQ. This CDR3 is CASSLESLYEQYF. In nucleotides, the CDR3 is TGCGCCAGCAGCTTGGAGTCGCTTTATGAGCAGTACTTC.

The chain joins TRBV7-2 to TRBJ2-7, with 7 bases fitting TRBD1. This CDR3 has 15 residues. Germline CDR1 is SGHTA and CDR2 is FQGNSA. The V and J ends lost 4 bases and 6 bases, in that order; junction bases with no gene match: 12. CDR3 amino acids: CASSSYRGILVEQYF. In nucleotides, the CDR3 is TGTGCCAGCAGCTCCTACAGGGGAATCTTGGTCGAGCAGTACTTC.

V is TRBV15 and J is TRBJ2-5; D is undetermined. This CDR3 has 15 residues. With 1 base removed from V and 4 bases from J, the gap between germline ends came to 13 bases. Germline V gives CDR1 LNHNV, CDR2 YYDKDF (reference sequence). The CDR3 here is CATSRGGPDRETQYF. The CDR3 coding sequence is TGTGCCACCAGCAGAGGTGGTCCGGATCGAGAGACCCAGTACTTC. The entire variable domain, with the rest obtained from reference TRBV15 and TRBJ2-5, is as follows: DAMVIQNPRYQVTQFGKPVTLSCSQTLNHNVMYWYQQKSSQAPKLLFHYYDKDFNNEADTPDNFQSRRPNTSFCFLDIRSPGLGDTAMYLCATSRGGPDRETQYFGPGTRLLVL.

This clonotype was seen ten or more times. CDR3 sequence reads: CASSLELETQYF. CDR3 nucleotides: TGTGCCAGCAGCTTGGAGCTGGAGACCCAGTACTTC. This sequence joins TRBV5-6 and TRBJ2-5; D is uncertain. The CDR3 loop spans 12 amino acids. Germline V gene sequence: CDR1 SGHDT, CDR2 YYEEEE. The V gene lost 0 bases and the J gene lost 5 bases, with 5 bases spanning the gap. Using reference TRBV5-6 and TRBJ2-5 for the parts outside the CDR3, the full variable domain is DAGVTQSPTHLIKTRGQQVTLRCSPKSGHDTVSWYQQALGQGPQFIFQYYEEEERQRGNFPDRFSGHQFPNYSSELNVNALLLGDSALYLCASSLELETQYFGPGTRLLVL.

The chain employs TRBV12-3 or TRBV12-4 and TRBJ2-3; D not resolved. V was shortened by 8 bases and J by 0 bases, with 9 bases between the two germline ends. There are 13 residues in the CDR3. This chain's CDR3 is CASVPHSTDTQYF. The CDR3, as DNA: TGTGCCAGCGTTCCCCATAGCACAGATACGCAGTATTTT.

This clonotype was picked up a small number of times. The chain links TRBV5-1 to TRBJ1-1; 10 nucleotides align to TRBD1. This CDR3 contains 12 residues. J lost 6 bases, V lost 7 bases, and 3 bases had no gene match. Germline V gene data show CDR1 as SGHRS and CDR2 as YFSETQ. The DNA for the CDR3 is TGCGCCAGCGGGACAGGGGAAGCTGAAGCTTTCTTT. It translates to CASGTGEAEAFF.

This clonotype was detected a few times. V and J are TRBV20-1 and TRBJ1-1, with no clear D. Between the trimmed V and J ends, which lost 3 bases and 1 base, there was a span of 6 bases. The V gene's germline CDR1 is DFQATT and CDR2 SNEGSKA (reference sequence). There are 12 residues in the CDR3. CDR3 protein: CSASQTNTEAFF. CDR3 DNA: TGCAGTGCTAGTCAGACGAACACTGAAGCTTTCTTT.

In its sample, this clonotype was seen once. The chain recombines TRBV27 with TRBJ2-5; 8 bases match TRBD1. The V gene end was trimmed by 6 bases and the J gene end by 0 bases; junction bases not matched to a gene: 3. The CDR3 has 14 residues. Germline V gene data show CDR1 as MNHEY and CDR2 as SMNVEV (reference sequence). The CDR3 region is CASRLTGDQETQYF. CDR3 DNA: TGTGCCAGCAGACTGACAGGGGACCAAGAGACCCAGTACTTC.

The chain has TRBV29-1 and TRBJ1-2; 9 bases match TRBD1. This CDR3 has 11 residues. Germline values: CDR1 SQVTM, CDR2 ANQGSEA. The CDR3, as DNA: TGCATCTGGACAGGGGCGGATGGCTACACCTTC. As protein: CIWTGADGYTF.

This clonotype has ten or more counts. The gene calls are TRBV20-1 and TRBJ2-3; D ambiguous. Per the germline V gene, CDR1 is DFQATT and CDR2 is SNEGSKA (reference sequence). The CDR3 totals 16 residues. V lost 1 base to trimming and J lost 2 bases, with 16 bases between them. CDR3 in amino acids: CSARVVLPTLTDTQYF. The DNA for the CDR3 is TGCAGTGCTAGAGTGGTACTACCAACCCTCACAGATACGCAGTATTTT.

This clonotype was detected only a few times. The chain employs TRBV5-5 and TRBJ2-7, with 12 bases that match TRBD1. Germline trimming cut 4 bases from V and 7 bases from J; bases unmatched to any gene: 9. CDR3 length equals 15 residues. Germline values: CDR1 SGHKS, CDR2 YYEKEE (reference sequence). This CDR3 is CASSPRDRGRREQYF. The CDR3 DNA reads as TGTGCCAGCAGCCCCCGGGACAGGGGGCGCCGGGAGCAGTACTTC.

Concerning this clonotype: Just one base apart from a much larger clone, this may be a read error. V gene TRBV5-1 combines with J gene TRBJ2-1; 10 bases fit TRBD2. Germline V gives CDR1 SGHRS, CDR2 YFSETQ. The CDR3 loop spans 18 amino acids. CDR3 in DNA: TGCTCCAGCAGCTCCTACGATAGGACTAGCGGTATCTACAATGAGCAGTTCTTC. Translating gives CSSSSYDRTSGIYNEQFF.

V gene TRBV6-1 combines with J gene TRBJ2-1; 11 nucleotides agree with TRBD1. CDR1 and CDR2 from the germline V gene are MNHNS and SASEGT. Germline trimming cut 4 bases from V and 0 bases from J; bases unmatched to any gene: 2. This CDR3 spans 16 amino acids. The CDR3 loop reads CASSGTGGISYNEQFF. For the CDR3, the DNA is TGTGCCAGCAGTGGGACAGGGGGCATCTCCTACAATGAGCAGTTCTTC.

This clonotype came up many times. The V gene is TRBV9, the J gene TRBJ2-1; 10 nucleotides align to TRBD2. This CDR3 spans 16 amino acids. Germline trimming cut 0 bases from V and 5 bases from J; bases unmatched to any gene: 5. The germline gives CDR1 SGDLS, CDR2 YYNGEE. As DNA, the CDR3 is TGTGCCAGCAGCGTAGTAATAGCGGGGGGAAACAATGAGCAGTTCTTC. It yields the protein CASSVVIAGGNNEQFF.

This clonotype was detected a few times. The rearrangement joins TRBV6-1 to TRBJ2-5; D could derive from TRBD1 or TRBD2 (6 bases each). The CDR3 totals 15 residues. Per the germline V gene, CDR1 is MNHNS and CDR2 is SASEGT. The V and J ends lost 6 bases and 4 bases respectively, with 18 bases between them. Here the CDR3 reads CASSRRSWGAETQYF. The CDR3 DNA follows: TGTGCCAGCAGCCGCCGGTCATGGGGGGCAGAGACCCAGTACTTC.

The chain is built from TRBV28 and TRBJ2-7; 9 bases align to TRBD1. The CDR3 is 14 amino acids. Germline V CDR1 and CDR2: MDHEN, SYDVKM. V was clipped by 5 bases and J by 5 bases; unmatched bases: 7. DNA for the CDR3: TGTGCCAGCAGTCCATTCCGACAGGGGGACGAGCAGTACTTC. It encodes CASSPFRQGDEQYF.

In this sample, this clonotype turned up many times. The chain recombines TRBV5-1 with TRBJ2-1, with 9 bases fitting TRBD2. From germline, CDR1 is SGHRS and CDR2 YFSETQ. The CDR3 runs to 16 residues. V lost 2 bases and J lost 4; bases outside the gene matches: 7. The CDR3 DNA is TGCGCCAGCAGCTTTCAGGCTAGCGGGGCGTACAATGAGCAGTTCTTC. Translation: CASSFQASGAYNEQFF.

This clonotype occurred a few times. The chain recombines TRBV5-1 with TRBJ2-3, with a weak D call TRBD1 (5 bases). Trimming removed 4 bases from V and 3 bases from J, with 12 bases in between. The CDR3 spans 14 residues. CDR1 is SGHRS and CDR2 is YFSETQ in the germline V gene. The CDR3 region is CASSGQGITDTQYF. CDR3 DNA sequence: TGCGCCAGCAGCGGGCAGGGCATTACAGATACGCAGTATTTT.